This TCR beta chain was retrieved from a study of OX40 agonist ivuxolimab in advanced cancers. The assay was immunoSEQ multiplex PCR, and TCRdb's table has in-frame clones only and misses some. The sample lists 40,000 to 45,000 clones; approximately 92% were seen once. The sequencing here drew on CD4+ or CD8+ T cells sorted from blood, taken in a trial of the OX40 agonist ivuxolimab. This clonotype originated in an adult with an advanced solid tumor such as melanoma, head and neck, liver or kidney cancer.

The CDR3 protein is CASSVSGNSYEQYF. The DNA for the CDR3 is TGTGCCAGCAGCGTATCAGGGAACTCCTACGAGCAGTACTTC. The rearrangement uses TRBV9 and TRBJ2-7; D might be TRBD1 (5 bases). The V and J ends lost 1 base and 0 bases respectively, with 8 bases between them. Germline CDR1 and CDR2: SGDLS and YYNGEE. The CDR3 has 14 amino acids.